This is a list of T cell receptor beta chains from one sample in a study of blood T cell repertoires in COVID-19. The method was immunoSEQ multiplex PCR; TCRdb's version includes in-frame clones alone and lacks a portion of them. This table holds 230,000 or so clones, approximately 84% found once. The source material was PBMCs or T cells enriched from blood (not recorded which). The receptors come from a woman between 50 and 59 years old who had been exposed to COVID-19. The conserved cysteine and the conserved F or W are not part of the CDR3 here.

V gene,J gene,CDR3 protein
TRBV24-1,TRBJ2-7,ATSEDGLDEQY
TRBV28,TRBJ2-2,ASSSGGPTGELF
TRBV6-5,TRBJ1-6,ASSSLRQGDSPLH
TRBV7-6,TRBJ2-5,ASSSSRWRQGETQY
TRBV10-1,TRBJ2-3,ASSEGLAGAGDTQY
TRBV24-1,TRBJ2-5,ATSDLGGGEQETQY
TRBV15,TRBJ1-5,ATSTGGRKSQPQH
TRBV4-2,TRBJ1-2,ASSQLLPQGTGGYT
TRBV25-1,TRBJ1-5,ASSGDRGPISNQPQH
TRBV7-2,TRBJ1-1,ASSLARRDSYRGLNTEAF
TRBV4-3,TRBJ1-1,ASSSRTGEAF
TRBV10-1,TRBJ2-1,ASSESTRNEQF
TRBV10-1,TRBJ1-1,ASSRTGNTEAF
TRBV9,TRBJ1-2,ASSVGDNARPPYGYT
TRBV10-3,TRBJ1-2,AISDPKTPRRGYT
TRBV28,TRBJ2-7,ASSLSGYEQY
TRBV5-1,TRBJ1-1,ASSLVLGGSNTEAF
TRBV30,TRBJ1-2,AWRQGVLSGGYT
TRBV3-1/TRBV3-2,TRBJ2-7,ASSNGLAGYEQY
TRBV2,TRBJ1-4,ASSANREKLF
TRBV9,TRBJ2-3,ASSPRGAGGFSDTQY
TRBV2,TRBJ1-2,ASRSTGGTDST
TRBV4-3,TRBJ2-7,ASSQDSRTYEQY
TRBV3-1/TRBV3-2,TRBJ2-1,ASSREAGGSYNEQF
TRBV19,TRBJ1-1,ASSIAGVGMNTEAF
TRBV4-3,TRBJ2-7,ASSHRTGTVYEQY
TRBV5-5,TRBJ1-6,ASSLSGGDSPLH
TRBV5-5,TRBJ1-6,ASSQSQGEGSPLH
TRBV24-1,TRBJ1-5,ATSDPSMSQPQH
TRBV10-1,TRBJ1-2,ATLGLGANYGYT
TRBV19,TRBJ1-1,ASSIDRSSEAF
TRBV19,TRBJ1-2,ASSVLMGQNYGYT
TRBV6-6,TRBJ2-2,ATARGTGGGGELF
TRBV19,TRBJ1-1,ATERTGVPNTEAF
TRBV5-6,TRBJ1-3,ASSSTDRDSSSAGNTIY
TRBV20-1,TRBJ1-1,GRGGRTEAF
TRBV11-2,TRBJ1-4,ASSLGPAYNEKLF
TRBV11-3,TRBJ1-4,ANRESNEKLF
TRBV5-4,TRBJ2-5,ASSSTGQGRGQETQY
TRBV27,TRBJ2-7,ASSDPSGGAYEQY
TRBV27,TRBJ1-3,ASSRGGTGGNTIY
TRBV5-1,TRBJ1-2,ASSLGVNRGYGYGYT
TRBV13,TRBJ2-3,ASSLRTGADTQY
TRBV11-1,TRBJ1-2,ASSLAGAGNYGYT
TRBV6-2/TRBV6-3,TRBJ1-1,ASSYSGGRTEAF
TRBV19,TRBJ1-1,ASTRGGMNTEAF
TRBV27,TRBJ1-6,ASSHRDSNSPLH